This TCR beta chain was retrieved from a study of T-cell reconstitution after alpha-beta-depleted transplantation in children. Findings and caveats of the study: Diversity of TCRbeta at day 60 was high in some patients, arising from surviving recipient T cells and thymic progenitors. Reportedly, alpha-beta T cells present about two months post-transplant originated from several hundred expanded clones of graft origin. Hyperexpanded clones declined; after one year, newly produced T cells mostly supplied diversity.

V lost 3 bases to trimming and J lost 9 bases, with 21 bases between them. The CDR3 contains 16 residues. This clonotype came up many times. The antigen is unknown. Unique molecular identifiers were used to barcode this TCRbeta library. TCRdb analysed the PCR reads with MiXCR anew, one entry per CDR3 protein. The sample shows under 60,000 distinct CDR3 sequences, over 4.5% of them seen only once. The specimen was PBMCs, mostly from graft donor cells, collected 60 days after TCRalphabeta/CD19-depleted stem cell transplant. The chain joins TRBV12-3 or TRBV12-4 to TRBJ2-1, with D possibly matching TRBD1 (5 bases). This sequence originates from a female patient between 2 and 15 years old who had a stem cell transplant for aplastic anemia, so the T cells may come from the graft donor. CDR3 protein: CASSFVAGSVLLEQFF. For the CDR3, the DNA is TGTGCCAGCAGTTTTGTCGCAGGGTCTGTATTGCTTGAGCAGTTCTTC.